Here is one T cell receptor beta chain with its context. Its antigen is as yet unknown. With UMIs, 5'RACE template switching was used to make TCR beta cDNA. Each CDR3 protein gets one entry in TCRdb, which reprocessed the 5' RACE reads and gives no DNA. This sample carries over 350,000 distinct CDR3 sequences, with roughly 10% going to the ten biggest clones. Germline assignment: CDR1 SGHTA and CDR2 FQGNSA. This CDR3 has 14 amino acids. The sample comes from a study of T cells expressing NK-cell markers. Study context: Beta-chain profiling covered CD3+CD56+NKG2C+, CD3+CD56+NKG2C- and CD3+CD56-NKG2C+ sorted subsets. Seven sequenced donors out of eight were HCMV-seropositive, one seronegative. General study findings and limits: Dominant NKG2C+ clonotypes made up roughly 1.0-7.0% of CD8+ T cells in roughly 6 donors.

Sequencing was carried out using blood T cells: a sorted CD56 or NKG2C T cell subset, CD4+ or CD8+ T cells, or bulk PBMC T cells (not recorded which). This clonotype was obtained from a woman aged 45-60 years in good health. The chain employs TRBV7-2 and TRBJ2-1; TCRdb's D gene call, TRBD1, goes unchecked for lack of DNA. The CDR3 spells CASGVRTPNNEQFF.